Each of the 5 T cell receptor beta chains below was sequenced from the same sample in a study of Graves' ophthalmopathy and Graves' hyperthyroidism. Using RNA transcripts, the TCR beta CDR3 regions were amplified. In the first round, RT-PCR was carried out with HTBI primers, and a multiplex PCR formed the second round. TCRdb fed the multiplex PCR reads into MiXCR, producing one record per CDR3 protein. The sample holds about 740,000 distinct CDR3 sequences, 40% seen once. The sample comprised peripheral blood. The receptors were gathered from an adult man with Graves' ophthalmopathy.

The chain is built from TRBV20-1 and TRBJ2-7; the match to TRBD2 covers 7 bases. V shed 2 bases, J shed 2 bases, and the junction held 9 bases outside the gene matches. CDR1 and CDR2 from the germline V gene are DFQATT and SNEGSKA (reference sequence). The CDR3 runs 15 residues. DNA for the CDR3: TGCAGTGCTAGACCCCCGGCGGGAGAGACCTACGAGCAGTACTTC. This gives the protein CSARPPAGETYEQYF.

Turning to this clonotype: Germline is not matched at one junction end, which may reflect a read error. CDR3 region: CASSLGLAGGRGTGELVF. CDR3 bases: TGTGCCAGCAGCCTCGGACTAGCGGGGGGGCGCGGCACCGGGGAGCTGGTTTTT. This chain joins TRBV2 and TRBJ2-2, with 15 bases aligning to TRBD2. The CDR3 consists of 18 residues. The germline gives CDR1 SNHLY, CDR2 FYNNEI.

This chain links TRBV24-1 with TRBJ2-1; unclear D gene. V was cut by 4 bases and J by 3 bases, with 12 bases left in between. Germline CDR1 KGHDR, CDR2 SFDVKD. This CDR3 has 15 amino acids. The CDR3 is CATSDPQEIYNEQFF. CDR3 coding DNA: TGTGCCACCAGTGACCCTCAGGAGATCTACAATGAGCAGTTCTTC.

The chain links TRBV29-1 to TRBJ2-5; D is undetermined. The end of the DNA aligns better with TRBJ2-7, so the J call may be wrong. The CDR3 length is 8 residues. The germline V gene has CDR1 SQVTM and CDR2 ANQGSEA. The CDR3 sequence is CRSYEQYF. The CDR3 DNA reads as TGCAGGTCCTACGAGCAGTACTTC.

This clonotype has a count of ten or more. The CDR3 is CSVVQATYGYTF. The DNA of the CDR3 is TGCAGCGTTGTTCAGGCGACCTATGGCTACACCTTC. J is TRBJ1-2 and V is TRBV29-1; D unclear. V was pared by 4 bases and J by 4 bases, with 10 bases between. The CDR3 covers 12 residues. Germline V lookup: CDR1 SQVTM, CDR2 ANQGSEA.